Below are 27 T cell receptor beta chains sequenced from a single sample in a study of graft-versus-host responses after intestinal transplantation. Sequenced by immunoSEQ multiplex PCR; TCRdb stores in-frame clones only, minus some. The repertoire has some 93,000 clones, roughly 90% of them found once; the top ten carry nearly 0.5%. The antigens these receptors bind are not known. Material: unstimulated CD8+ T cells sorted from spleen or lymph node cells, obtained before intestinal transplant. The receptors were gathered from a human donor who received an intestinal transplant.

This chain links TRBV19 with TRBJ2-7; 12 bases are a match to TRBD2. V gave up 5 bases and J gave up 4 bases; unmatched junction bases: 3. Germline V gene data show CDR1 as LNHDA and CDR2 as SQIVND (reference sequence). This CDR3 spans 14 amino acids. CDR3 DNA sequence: TGTGCCAGTAGTCCCACTAGCGGGAGGTACGAGCAGTACTTC. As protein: CASSPTSGRYEQYF.

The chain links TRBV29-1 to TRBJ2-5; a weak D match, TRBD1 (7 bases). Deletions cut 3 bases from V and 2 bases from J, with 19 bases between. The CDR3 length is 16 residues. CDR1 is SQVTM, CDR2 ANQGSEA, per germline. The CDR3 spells CSVDGVRGAEQETQYF. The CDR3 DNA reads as TGCAGCGTTGATGGAGTCAGGGGGGCGGAGCAAGAGACCCAGTACTTC. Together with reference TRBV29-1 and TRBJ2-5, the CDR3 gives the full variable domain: SAVISQKPSRDICQRGTSLTIQCQVDSQVTMMFWYRQQPGQSLTLIATANQGSEATYESGFVIDKFPISRPNLTFSTLTVSNMSPEDSSIYLCSVDGVRGAEQETQYFGPGTRLLVL.

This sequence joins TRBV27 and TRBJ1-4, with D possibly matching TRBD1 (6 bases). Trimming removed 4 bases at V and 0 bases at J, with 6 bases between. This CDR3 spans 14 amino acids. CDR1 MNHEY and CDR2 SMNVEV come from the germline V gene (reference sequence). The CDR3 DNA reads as TGTGCCAGCAGTTGGACAGCAACTAATGAAAAACTGTTTTTT. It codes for CASSWTATNEKLFF.

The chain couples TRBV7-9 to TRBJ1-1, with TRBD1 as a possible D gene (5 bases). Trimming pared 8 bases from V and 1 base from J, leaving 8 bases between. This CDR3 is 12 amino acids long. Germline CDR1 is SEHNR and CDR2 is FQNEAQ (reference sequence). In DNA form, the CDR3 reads TGTGCCAGCGACAGCTCGAACACTGAAGCTTTCTTT. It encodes CASDSSNTEAFF.

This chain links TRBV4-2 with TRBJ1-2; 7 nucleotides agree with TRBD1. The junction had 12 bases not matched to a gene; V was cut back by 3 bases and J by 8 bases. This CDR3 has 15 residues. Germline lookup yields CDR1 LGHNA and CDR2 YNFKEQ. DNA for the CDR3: TGTGCCAGCAGCCATAGACAGGGAGTGATGAGAGGCTACACCTTC. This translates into CASSHRQGVMRGYTF.

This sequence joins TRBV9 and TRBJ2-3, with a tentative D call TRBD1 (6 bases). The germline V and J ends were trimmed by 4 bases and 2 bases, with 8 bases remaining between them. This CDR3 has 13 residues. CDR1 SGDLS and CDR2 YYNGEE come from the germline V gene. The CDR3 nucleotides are TGTGCCAGCAGCTACAGGGCCACAGATACGCAGTATTTT. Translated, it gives CASSYRATDTQYF.

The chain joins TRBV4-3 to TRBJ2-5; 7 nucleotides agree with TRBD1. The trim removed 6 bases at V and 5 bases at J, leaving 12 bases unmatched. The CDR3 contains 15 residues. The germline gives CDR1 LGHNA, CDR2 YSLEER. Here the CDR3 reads CASSQSTGHRETQYF. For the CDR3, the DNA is TGCGCCAGCAGTCAGTCGACAGGGCATAGGGAGACCCAGTACTTC.

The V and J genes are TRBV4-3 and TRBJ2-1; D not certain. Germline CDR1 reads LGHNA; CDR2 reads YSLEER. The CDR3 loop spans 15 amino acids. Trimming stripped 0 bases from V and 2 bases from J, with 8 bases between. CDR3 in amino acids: CASSQDREAYNEQFF. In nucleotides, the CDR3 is TGCGCCAGCAGCCAAGATCGAGAGGCCTACAATGAGCAGTTCTTC.

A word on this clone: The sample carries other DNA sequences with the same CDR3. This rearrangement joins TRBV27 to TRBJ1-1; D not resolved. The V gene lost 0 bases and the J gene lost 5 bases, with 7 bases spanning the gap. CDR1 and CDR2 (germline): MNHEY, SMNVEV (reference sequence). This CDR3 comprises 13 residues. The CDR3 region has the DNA TGTGCCAGCAGTTTATCGGGAGGAACTGAAGCTTTCTTT. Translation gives CASSLSGGTEAFF.

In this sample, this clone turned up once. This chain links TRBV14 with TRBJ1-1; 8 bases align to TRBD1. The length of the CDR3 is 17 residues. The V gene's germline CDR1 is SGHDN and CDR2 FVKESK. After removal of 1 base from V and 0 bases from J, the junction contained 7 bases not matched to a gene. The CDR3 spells CASSQADRALMNTEAFF. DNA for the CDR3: TGTGCCAGCAGCCAAGCGGACAGGGCTTTAATGAACACTGAAGCTTTCTTT.

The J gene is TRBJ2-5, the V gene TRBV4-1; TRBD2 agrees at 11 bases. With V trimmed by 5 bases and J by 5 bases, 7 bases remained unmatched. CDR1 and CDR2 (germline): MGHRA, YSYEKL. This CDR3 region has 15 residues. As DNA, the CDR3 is TGCGCCAGCAGCTTGCTAGCGGGAGGAGGGGAGACCCAGTACTTC. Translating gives CASSLLAGGGETQYF.

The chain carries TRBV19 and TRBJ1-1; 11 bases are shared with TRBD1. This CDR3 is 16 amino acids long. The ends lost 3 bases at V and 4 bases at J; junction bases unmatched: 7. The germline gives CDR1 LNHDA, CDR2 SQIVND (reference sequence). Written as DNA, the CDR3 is TGTGCCAGTAGTATCGACCCGGACAGGGGGCTCACTGAAGCTTTCTTT. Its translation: CASSIDPDRGLTEAFF. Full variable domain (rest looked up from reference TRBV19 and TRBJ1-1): DGGITQSPKYLFRKEGQNVTLSCEQNLNHDAMYWYRQDPGQGLRLIYYSQIVNDFQKGDIAEGYSVSREKKESFPLTVTSAQKNPTAFYLCASSIDPDRGLTEAFFGQGTRLTVV.

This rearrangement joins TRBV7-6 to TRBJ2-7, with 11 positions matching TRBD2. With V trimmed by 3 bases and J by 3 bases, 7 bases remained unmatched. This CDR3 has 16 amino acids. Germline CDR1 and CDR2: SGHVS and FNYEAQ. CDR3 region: CASSFELAGAYYEQYF. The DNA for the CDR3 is TGTGCCAGCAGCTTCGAACTAGCGGGAGCTTACTACGAGCAGTACTTC.

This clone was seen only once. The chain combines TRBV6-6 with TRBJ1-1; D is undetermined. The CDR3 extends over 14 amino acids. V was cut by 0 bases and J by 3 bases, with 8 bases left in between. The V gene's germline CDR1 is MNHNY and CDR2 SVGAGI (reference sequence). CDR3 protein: CASSYSSGYTEAFF. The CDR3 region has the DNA TGTGCCAGCAGTTACTCGTCGGGGTACACTGAAGCTTTCTTT.

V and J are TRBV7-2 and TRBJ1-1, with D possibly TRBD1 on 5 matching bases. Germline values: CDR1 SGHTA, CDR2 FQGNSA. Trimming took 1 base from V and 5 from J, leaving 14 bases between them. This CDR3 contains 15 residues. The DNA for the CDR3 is TGTGCCAGCAGCTTAGAGGGACTAGGTAATACTGAAGCTTTCTTT. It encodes CASSLEGLGNTEAFF.

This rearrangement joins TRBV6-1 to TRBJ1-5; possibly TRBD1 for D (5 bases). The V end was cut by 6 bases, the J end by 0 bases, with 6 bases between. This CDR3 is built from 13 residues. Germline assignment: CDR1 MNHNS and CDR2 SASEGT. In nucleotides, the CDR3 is TGTGCCAGCAGGGACACTAGCAATCAGCCCCAGCATTTT. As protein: CASRDTSNQPQHF.

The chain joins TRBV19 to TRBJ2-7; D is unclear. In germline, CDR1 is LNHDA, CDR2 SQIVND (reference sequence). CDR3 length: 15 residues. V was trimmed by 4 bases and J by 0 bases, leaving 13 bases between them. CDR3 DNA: TGTGCCAGTAGTAGTGCCGTATTCAGCTCCTACGAGCAGTACTTC. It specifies CASSSAVFSSYEQYF.

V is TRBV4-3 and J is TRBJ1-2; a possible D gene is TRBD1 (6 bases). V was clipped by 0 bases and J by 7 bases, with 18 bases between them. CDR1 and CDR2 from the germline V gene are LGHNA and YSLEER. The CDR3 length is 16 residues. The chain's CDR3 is CASSQDPGGASPGYTF. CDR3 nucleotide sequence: TGCGCCAGCAGCCAAGACCCGGGGGGGGCATCTCCTGGCTACACCTTC.

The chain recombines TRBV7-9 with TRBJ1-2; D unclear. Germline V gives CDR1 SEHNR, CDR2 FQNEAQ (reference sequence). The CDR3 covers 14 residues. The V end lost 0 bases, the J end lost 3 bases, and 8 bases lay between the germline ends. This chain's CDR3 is CASSLAEPYYGYTF. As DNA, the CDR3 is TGTGCCAGCAGCTTAGCAGAGCCTTACTATGGCTACACCTTC. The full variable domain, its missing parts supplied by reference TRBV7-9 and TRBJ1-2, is DTGVSQNPRHKITKRGQNVTFRCDPISEHNRLYWYRQTLGQGPEFLTYFQNEAQLEKSRLLSDRFSAERPKGSFSTLEIQRTEQGDSAMYLCASSLAEPYYGYTFGSGTRLTVV.

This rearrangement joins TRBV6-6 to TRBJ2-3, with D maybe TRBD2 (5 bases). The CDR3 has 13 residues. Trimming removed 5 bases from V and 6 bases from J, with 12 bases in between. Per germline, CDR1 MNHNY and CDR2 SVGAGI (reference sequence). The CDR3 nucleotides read TGTGCCAGCAGTGACCGGGAAAGGGATACGCAGTATTTT. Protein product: CASSDRERDTQYF.

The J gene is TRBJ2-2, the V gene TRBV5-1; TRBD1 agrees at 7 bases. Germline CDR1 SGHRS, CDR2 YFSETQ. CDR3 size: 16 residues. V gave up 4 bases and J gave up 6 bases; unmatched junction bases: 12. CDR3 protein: CASSLTDRADPGELFF. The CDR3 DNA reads TGCGCCAGCAGCCTAACCGACAGGGCCGACCCCGGGGAGCTGTTTTTT.

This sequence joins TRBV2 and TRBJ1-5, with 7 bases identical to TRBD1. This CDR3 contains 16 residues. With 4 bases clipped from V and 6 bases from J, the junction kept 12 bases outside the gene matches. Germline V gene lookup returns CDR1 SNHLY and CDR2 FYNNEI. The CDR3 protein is CASSVPVLGGVQPQHF. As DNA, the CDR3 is TGTGCCAGCAGTGTTCCCGTTTTAGGGGGCGTTCAGCCCCAGCATTTT.

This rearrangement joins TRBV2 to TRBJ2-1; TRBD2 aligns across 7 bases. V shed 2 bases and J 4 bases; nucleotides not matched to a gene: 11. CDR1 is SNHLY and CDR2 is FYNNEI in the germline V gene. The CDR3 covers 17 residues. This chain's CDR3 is CASSEFLPSGPYNEQFF. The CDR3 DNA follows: TGTGCCAGCAGTGAATTTCTCCCTAGCGGACCGTACAATGAGCAGTTCTTC.

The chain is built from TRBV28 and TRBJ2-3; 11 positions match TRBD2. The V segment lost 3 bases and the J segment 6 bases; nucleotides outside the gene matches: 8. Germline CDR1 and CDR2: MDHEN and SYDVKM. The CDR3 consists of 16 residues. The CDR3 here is CASSLVLAGVVDTQYF. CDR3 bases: TGTGCCAGCAGTTTGGTACTAGCGGGAGTGGTGGATACGCAGTATTTT.

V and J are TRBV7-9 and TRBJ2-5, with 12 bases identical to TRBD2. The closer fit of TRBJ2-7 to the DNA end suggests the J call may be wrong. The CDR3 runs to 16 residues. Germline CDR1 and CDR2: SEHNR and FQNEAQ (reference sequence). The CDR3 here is CASSTTSGSDSYEQYF. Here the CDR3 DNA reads TGTGCCAGCAGCACGACTAGCGGGAGTGACTCCTACGAGCAGTACTTC.

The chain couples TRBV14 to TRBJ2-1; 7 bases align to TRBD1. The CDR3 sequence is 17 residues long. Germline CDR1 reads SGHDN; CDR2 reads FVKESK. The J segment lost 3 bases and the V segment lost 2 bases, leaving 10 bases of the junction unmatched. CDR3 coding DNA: TGTGCCAGCAGCCAACTTTTAGCGAGGGGGCGCTACAATGAGCAGTTCTTC. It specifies CASSQLLARGRYNEQFF.

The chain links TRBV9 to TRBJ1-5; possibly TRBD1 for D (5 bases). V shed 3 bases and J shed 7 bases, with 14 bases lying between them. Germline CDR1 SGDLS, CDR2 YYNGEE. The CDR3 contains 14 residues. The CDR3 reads CASSADIGGQPQHF. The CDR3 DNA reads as TGTGCCAGCAGCGCAGACATCGGGGGGCAGCCCCAGCATTTT.